What follows describes a single TCR beta chain. Its antigen is currently unknown. The data derive from a study of beta chain features in type 1 diabetes. Germline CDR1 and CDR2: SNHLY and FYNNEI. CDR3 size: 15 residues. The ends lost 6 bases at V and 1 base at J; junction bases unmatched: 7. All of the isolated RNA was reverse transcribed, so expressed TCRB transcripts were sequenced. TCRdb keeps only in-frame clones here, not all; method: immunoSEQ multiplex PCR. This sample carries approximately 170,000 clones, 7.5% to 10% of them seen once, and the ten largest clones take under 2.5%. Study-wide points: PCR might pick shorter templates more often, in the same way for patients and controls.

The source is a woman younger than 35 in good health. The sequencing input was central memory CD4+ T cells from blood. V and J are TRBV2 and TRBJ2-3, with 7 positions matching TRBD1. The CDR3 sequence: CASSDQGTGTDTQYF. In DNA, the CDR3 is TGTGCCAGCAGCGACCAAGGGACAGGCACAGATACGCAGTATTTT.